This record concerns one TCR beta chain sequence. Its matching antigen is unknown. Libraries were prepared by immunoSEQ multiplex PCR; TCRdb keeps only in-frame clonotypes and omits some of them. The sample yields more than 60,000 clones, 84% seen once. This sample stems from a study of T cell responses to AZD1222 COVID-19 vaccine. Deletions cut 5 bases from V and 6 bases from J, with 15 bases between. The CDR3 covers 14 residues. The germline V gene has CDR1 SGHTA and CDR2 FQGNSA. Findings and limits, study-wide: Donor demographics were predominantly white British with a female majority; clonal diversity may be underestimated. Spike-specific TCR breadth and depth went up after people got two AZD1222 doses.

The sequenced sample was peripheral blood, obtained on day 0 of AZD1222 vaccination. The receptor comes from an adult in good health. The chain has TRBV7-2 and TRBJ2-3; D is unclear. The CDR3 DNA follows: TGTGCCAGCAGCCTTATGTCTCCGCGGGATACGCAGTATTTT. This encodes CASSLMSPRDTQYF.